Sequencing of this T cell receptor (beta chain) was carried out in a study of spatial heterogeneity in lung cancer. Looking at the study overall: Each time, sequencing found more beta-chain sequences than alpha-chain sequences.

Time point in this sample: sample taken at primary tumor resection. Patients with untreated early-stage non-small cell lung cancer, numbering some 68, were the donors. Sequencing of whole RNA from tumor, nontumor lung or frozen PBMC involved no sorting. This clonotype was observed at least ten times. V was clipped by 4 bases and J by 0 bases, with 18 bases between them. The CDR3 is 17 residues long. Germline CDR1 is SGHNT and CDR2 is YYREEE (reference sequence). A single record per CDR3 protein comes from TCRdb applying MiXCR to the 5' RACE reads. The sample includes about 36,000 distinct CDR3 sequences, less than 9.5% seen only once; the top ten take 29%.

The chain couples TRBV5-4 to TRBJ2-3; no definite D call. The receptor comes from a female donor with early-stage non-small cell lung cancer. This sample comprised PBMCs, obtained at surgery. CDR3 bases: TGTGCCAGCAGCCCCGGTGGGCACGGGCATAGCACAGATACGCAGTATTTT. This codes for CASSPGGHGHSTDTQYF.